This entry lists 23 T cell receptor beta chains sequenced from one sample in a study of blood T cell repertoires in COVID-19. Produced via immunoSEQ multiplex PCR; TCRdb's table is partial and in-frame only. The sample holds approximately 30,000 clones, roughly 85% seen once. The specimen was peripheral blood. The source of these receptors is a human donor in a cohort sampled during active COVID-19.

CDR3 sequence: CASSRQGGYGYTF. The CDR3 bases are TGTGCCAGCAGCCGACAGGGGGGCTATGGCTACACCTTC. V is TRBV11-3 and J is TRBJ1-2; TRBD1 matches at 9 bases. The J segment lost 4 bases and the V segment lost 5 bases, leaving 2 bases of the junction unmatched. CDR1 and CDR2 from the germline V gene are SGHNT and YENEEA. This CDR3 has 13 amino acids.

This clone was seen a handful of times. The V and J genes are TRBV28 and TRBJ2-3, with D perhaps matching TRBD1 (5 bases). Per germline, CDR1 MDHEN and CDR2 SYDVKM. Trimming shortened V by 3 bases and J by 3 bases, and 7 bases separated the two germline ends. This CDR3 is built from 13 residues. CDR3 amino acids: CASSFQGTDTQYF. CDR3 nucleotide sequence: TGTGCCAGCAGTTTCCAGGGAACAGATACGCAGTATTTT.

The chain is built from TRBV5-4 and TRBJ1-1; TRBD1 matches at 8 bases. CDR1 and CDR2 from the germline V gene are SGHNT and YYREEE (reference sequence). CDR3 length equals 15 residues. J was trimmed by 5 bases and V by 4 bases; bases with no gene match: 10. CDR3 in amino acids: CASSLPGQVNTEAFF. The CDR3 DNA follows: TGTGCCAGCAGCCTACCGGGACAGGTAAATACTGAAGCTTTCTTT. Filled out from reference TRBV5-4 and TRBJ1-1, the complete variable domain reads ETGVTQSPTHLIKTRGQQVTLRCSSQSGHNTVSWYQQALGQGPQFIFQYYREEENGRGNFPPRFSGLQFPNYSSELNVNALELDDSALYLCASSLPGQVNTEAFFGQGTRLTVV.

The rearrangement uses TRBV7-2 and TRBJ2-7; 10 nucleotides align to TRBD2. J gave up 7 bases and V 4 bases, and 10 bases lay outside the gene matches. CDR1 is SGHTA, CDR2 FQGNSA, per germline. CDR3 length: 15 amino acids. CDR3 region: CASSSNPGLAQEQYF. DNA of the CDR3: TGTGCCAGCAGCTCCAACCCGGGACTAGCGCAAGAGCAGTACTTC.

Note on this clone: This sample also contains other DNA sequences that code for the same CDR3. The chain employs TRBV7-2 and TRBJ2-1; a weak D match, TRBD1 (6 bases). The CDR3 is 15 amino acids. Germline CDR1 SGHTA, CDR2 FQGNSA. Trimming pared 1 base from V and 1 base from J, leaving 8 bases between. The CDR3 DNA sequence: TGTGCCAGCAGCTTAGTAGGGGGTTCCTACAATGAGCAGTTCTTC. Residues: CASSLVGGSYNEQFF.

CDR3 bases: TGTGCCAGCAGTTTTAACAGGGGACATTCCTACGAGCAGTACTTC. This gives the protein CASSFNRGHSYEQYF. This chain uses TRBV28 with TRBJ2-7, with 7 nucleotides matching TRBD1. The CDR3 extends over 15 amino acids. Germline-derived CDR1 and CDR2 are MDHEN and SYDVKM. V lost 3 bases, J lost 1 base, and 6 bases stayed unmatched.

The chain joins TRBV4-3 to TRBJ2-7, with 11 bases that match TRBD2. Germline V gene sequence: CDR1 LGHNA, CDR2 YSLEER. The CDR3 runs to 15 residues. Trimming removed 0 bases from V and 9 bases from J; junction bases left unmatched: 7. The CDR3 DNA reads TGCGCCAGCAGCCAAGAGGCTAGCGGGGGGCTGCGGCAGTACTTC. Translated, it gives CASSQEASGGLRQYF.

The chain joins TRBV4-3 to TRBJ1-4, with a tentative D call TRBD1 (5 bases). The CDR3 consists of 16 residues. The V and J ends lost 3 bases and 3 bases respectively, with 14 bases between them. CDR1 is LGHNA, CDR2 YSLEER, per germline. The CDR3 nucleotides are TGCGCCAGCAGCCAGGGACTGGGATCGGCTAATGAAAAACTGTTTTTT. It encodes CASSQGLGSANEKLFF.

The CDR3 is CASSFRTARAFF. The CDR3 DNA reads TGTGCCAGCAGCTTTCGAACTGCCCGAGCTTTCTTT. The genes are TRBV5-6 and TRBJ1-1, with D uncertain. Trimming removed 2 bases at V and 10 bases at J, with 12 bases between. Looked up from germline, CDR1 is SGHDT and CDR2 is YYEEEE. This CDR3 is built from 12 residues.

The genes are TRBV18 and TRBJ2-1; D is uncertain. Germline lookup yields CDR1 KGHSH and CDR2 LQKENI. V gave up 4 bases and J gave up 6 bases, with 7 bases separating them. CDR3 length: 12 amino acids. CDR3 residues: CASSRASNEQFF. The CDR3 DNA is TGTGCCAGCTCACGGGCGTCCAATGAGCAGTTCTTC.

The DNA for the CDR3 is TGTGCCAGCTCACCATCTGGGAGCTCCTATAATTCACCCCTCCACTTT. This sequence encodes CASSPSGSSYNSPLHF. The chain uses TRBV18 and TRBJ1-6, with D hard to call. The CDR3 runs 16 residues. Per the germline V gene, CDR1 is KGHSH and CDR2 is LQKENI. V shed 2 bases and J shed 0 bases, with 8 bases lying between them.

The rearrangement joins TRBV7-9 to TRBJ1-4; a possible D gene is TRBD1 (5 bases). V gave up 5 bases and J gave up 8 bases, with 18 bases separating them. Germline V gene lookup returns CDR1 SEHNR and CDR2 FQNEAQ (reference sequence). The CDR3 runs 15 residues. This CDR3 is CASSHGVGLFEKLFF. CDR3 bases: TGTGCCAGCAGCCATGGGGTGGGGCTCTTCGAAAAACTGTTTTTT.

The chain recombines TRBV11-3 with TRBJ2-7; 8 positions agree with TRBD1. Germline CDR1 and CDR2: SGHNT and YENEEA. Trimming took 4 bases from V and 2 from J; bases not matched to a gene: 7. There are 15 residues in the CDR3. The CDR3 region is CASSSSGTGPYEQYF. CDR3 bases: TGTGCCAGCAGCTCGTCCGGGACAGGACCCTACGAGCAGTACTTC.

The chain recombines TRBV19 with TRBJ1-2; TRBD1 matches 7 bases. V dropped 4 bases and J dropped 2; count of bases not matched to a gene: 4. CDR3 length equals 14 residues. Germline V gene sequence: CDR1 LNHDA, CDR2 SQIVND (reference sequence). The CDR3, as DNA: TGTGCCAGTAGTAGGGACAGCACGAACTATGGCTACACCTTC. Translating gives CASSRDSTNYGYTF.

V gene TRBV14 combines with J gene TRBJ2-5; TRBD1 aligns across 8 bases. Germline CDR1 is SGHDN and CDR2 is FVKESK. Trimming at V came to 3 bases and at J to 5 bases, leaving 11 bases not matched to a gene. CDR3 length: 16 residues. The CDR3 region is CASSHYLGQGRETQYF. In nucleotides, the CDR3 is TGTGCCAGCAGCCACTACCTTGGACAGGGACGCGAGACCCAGTACTTC.

This clone was detected a few times. This chain links TRBV7-9 with TRBJ1-1; D is undetermined. Germline assignment: CDR1 SEHNR and CDR2 FQNEAQ (reference sequence). Trimming left V 1 base short and J 2 bases short, with 8 bases between. The CDR3 has 14 residues. The CDR3 bases are TGTGCCAGCAGCTTAGAAGGGAGAAACACTGAAGCTTTCTTT. This sequence encodes CASSLEGRNTEAFF.

This chain links TRBV2 with TRBJ2-2; 10 bases map to TRBD1. Germline CDR1 and CDR2: SNHLY and FYNNEI. The CDR3 runs to 14 residues. Trimming at V came to 7 bases and at J to 6 bases, leaving 5 bases not matched to a gene. The CDR3 region is CASIRDRGSGELFF. The CDR3 nucleotides are TGTGCCAGCATCCGGGACAGGGGTTCCGGGGAGCTGTTTTTT.

The CDR3 sequence is CASSLSLGTAQETQYF. The CDR3 DNA is TGTGCCAGCAGTTTATCACTCGGGACAGCTCAAGAGACCCAGTACTTC. The chain is built from TRBV28 and TRBJ2-5; TRBD1 aligns across 7 bases. CDR1 MDHEN and CDR2 SYDVKM come from the germline V gene. This CDR3 is built from 16 residues. V trimming: 1 base; J trimming: 2 bases; junction bases outside the gene matches: 7.

The chain carries TRBV19 and TRBJ2-7; 10 nucleotides agree with TRBD2. This CDR3 comprises 15 residues. With 2 bases clipped from V and 1 base from J, the junction kept 2 bases outside the gene matches. The germline CDR1 and CDR2 sequences are LNHDA and SQIVND (reference sequence). The CDR3 loop is CASSILAGESYEQYF. CDR3 bases: TGTGCCAGTAGTATACTAGCGGGAGAGTCCTACGAGCAGTACTTC. Variable domain in full (rest from reference TRBV19 and TRBJ2-7): DGGITQSPKYLFRKEGQNVTLSCEQNLNHDAMYWYRQDPGQGLRLIYYSQIVNDFQKGDIAEGYSVSREKKESFPLTVTSAQKNPTAFYLCASSILAGESYEQYFGPGTRLTVT.

This chain links TRBV4-3 with TRBJ2-4, with 8 bases that match TRBD2. Trimming at V came to 1 base and at J to 6 bases, leaving 8 bases not matched to a gene. This CDR3 spans 16 amino acids. Germline values: CDR1 LGHNA, CDR2 YSLEER. The CDR3 loop is CASSQALSGSTNIQYF. The CDR3 DNA reads as TGCGCCAGCAGCCAAGCTTTGAGCGGGAGTACAAACATTCAGTACTTC.

The V call is TRBV3-1 (or the pseudogene TRBV3-2), the J call TRBJ1-5; TRBD1 agrees at 7 bases. Germline CDR1 reads LGHDT; CDR2 reads YNNKEL (reference sequence). V lost 3 bases to trimming and J lost 2 bases; unmatched junction nucleotides: 7. The CDR3 contains 16 residues. For the CDR3, the DNA is TGTGCCAGCAGCCATGGGACAGAGTATGGCAATCAGCCCCAGCATTTT. Translating it yields CASSHGTEYGNQPQHF.

This chain's CDR3 is CASSPGGLETDTQYF. CDR3 DNA sequence: TGTGCCAGCAGCCCCGGGGGGTTGGAGACAGATACGCAGTATTTT. J is TRBJ2-3 and V is TRBV7-3, with TRBD2 matching over 7 bases. There are 15 residues in the CDR3. With V trimmed by 5 bases and J by 3 bases, 8 bases remained unmatched. In germline, CDR1 is SGHTA, CDR2 FQGTGA.

The V gene is TRBV6-5, the J gene TRBJ1-2, with 7 bases aligning to TRBD1. This CDR3 spans 13 amino acids. Germline trimming cut 7 bases from V and 7 bases from J; bases unmatched to any gene: 9. Germline V gene data show CDR1 as MNHEY and CDR2 as SVGAGI. The CDR3 reads CASMRTGLGGYTF. DNA of the CDR3: TGTGCCAGCATGCGGACAGGCCTGGGTGGCTACACCTTC.